The 6 T cell receptor beta chains below all came from one sample that was sequenced in a study of cytomegalovirus exposure and HLA in healthy donors. TCRdb's copy holds only in-frame clones and misses some; the assay was immunoSEQ multiplex PCR. The sample has 100,000 to 120,000 clones; approximately 96% are singletons. What was sequenced was PBMCs. The receptors derive from a woman under 30 in good health and CMV-seronegative.

This clone was detected only once. The rearrangement uses TRBV19 and TRBJ1-1, with TRBD1 matching 8 bases. The CDR3 is 15 residues long. Germline CDR1 reads LNHDA; CDR2 reads SQIVND (reference sequence). The V and J ends lost 4 bases and 4 bases, in that order; junction bases with no gene match: 8. The CDR3 is CASSTQGASFTEAFF. The CDR3 DNA reads as TGTGCCAGTAGTACTCAGGGGGCTAGTTTCACTGAAGCTTTCTTT.

This CDR3 is CAWSGGTGDYGYTF. In nucleotides, the CDR3 is TGTGCCTGGAGTGGGGGGACAGGGGACTATGGCTACACCTTC. The chain employs TRBV30 and TRBJ1-2; 10 bases agree with TRBD1. In germline, CDR1 is GTSNPN, CDR2 SVGIG (reference sequence). J gave up 3 bases and V 1 base, and 2 bases lay outside the gene matches. The CDR3 is 14 residues long. Full variable domain (rest looked up from reference TRBV30 and TRBJ1-2): SQTIHQWPATLVQPVGSPLSLECTVEGTSNPNLYWYRQAAGRGLQLLFYSVGIGQISSEVPQNLSASRPQDRQFILSSKKLLLSDSGFYLCAWSGGTGDYGYTFGSGTRLTVV.

The chain has TRBV7-9 and TRBJ1-6; D might be TRBD1 (6 bases). Trimming removed 2 bases from V and 0 bases from J, with 8 bases in between. Germline values: CDR1 SEHNR, CDR2 FQNEAQ (reference sequence). This CDR3 contains 16 residues. The DNA for the CDR3 is TGTGCCAGCAGCTTACAGGGGAGCTCCTATAATTCACCCCTCCACTTT. It specifies CASSLQGSSYNSPLHF.

The rearrangement uses TRBV6-5 and TRBJ2-7, with a possible D match to TRBD2 (6 bases). V was trimmed by 5 bases and J by 3 bases, leaving 14 bases between them. Per germline, CDR1 MNHEY and CDR2 SVGAGI. This CDR3 is built from 14 residues. As DNA, the CDR3 is TGTGCCAGCAGTCCATCTGGGACTCGCTACGAGCAGTACTTC. This encodes CASSPSGTRYEQYF.

A single count supports this clone. This chain uses TRBV5-5 with TRBJ2-1; TRBD1 aligns across 10 bases. The V gene end was trimmed by 4 bases and the J gene end by 5 bases; junction bases not matched to a gene: 9. Per the germline V gene, CDR1 is SGHKS and CDR2 is YYEKEE (reference sequence). This CDR3 is 16 amino acids long. The CDR3 loop is CASSIHPGQGNNEQFF. CDR3 nucleotides: TGTGCCAGCAGCATCCACCCGGGACAGGGGAACAATGAGCAGTTCTTC.

J is TRBJ1-6 and V is TRBV18; weak D call: TRBD1 (6 bases). CDR1 and CDR2 from the germline V gene are KGHSH and LQKENI. The V gene lost 1 base and the J gene lost 7 bases, with 11 bases spanning the gap. This CDR3 has 15 residues. Here the CDR3 DNA reads TGTGCCAGCTCACCACTACGCAGGGGCAATTCACCCCTCCACTTT. It encodes CASSPLRRGNSPLHF. Based on the CDR3 plus reference TRBV18 and TRBJ1-6, the full variable domain is NAGVMQNPRHLVRRRGQEARLRCSPMKGHSHVYWYRQLPEEGLKFMVYLQKENIIDESGMPKERFSAEFPKEGPSILRIQQVVRGDSAAYFCASSPLRRGNSPLHFGNGTRLTVT.